The clone carrying this T cell receptor (beta chain) has just a few counts. This sample is part of a study of blood T cells in healthy people across ages. Germline CDR1 DFQATT, CDR2 SNEGSKA (reference sequence). This CDR3 region has 18 residues. V was pared by 7 bases and J by 1 base, with 14 bases of the junction left unmatched. Each sample had at least 6.5 million PBMCs isolated. Next came a second PCR, run for about 6 to 11 cycles, which used a sample-barcoded 5' primer along with a J-beta primer mix. TCRdb reprocessed the 5' RACE reads with MiXCR, giving one entry per CDR3 protein. This sample carries about 1.8 million distinct CDR3 sequences, around 50% of them seen once, and the ten largest clones take 2.1%.

The clonotype comes from a woman in her forties in good health. Material: blood. The rearrangement links TRBV20-1 to TRBJ2-3; 13 bases fit TRBD2. Here the CDR3 reads CSGATLGTSGTRTDTQYF. The CDR3, as DNA: TGCAGTGGCGCGACCCTCGGGACTAGCGGGACCCGCACAGATACGCAGTATTTT.